These 4 T cell receptor beta chains were sequenced from one sample in a study of radiotherapy plus CTLA-4 blockade in lung cancer. Sequenced by immunoSEQ multiplex PCR; TCRdb stores in-frame clones only, minus some. The sample consists of around 80,000 clones, under 85% of them appearing once. The sample consisted of peripheral blood, taken from a patient treated with radiotherapy plus ipilimumab. Source of these receptors: a human donor with non-small cell lung cancer who had stable disease on radiotherapy plus ipilimumab.

J is TRBJ2-3 and V is TRBV6-5, with no clear D. This CDR3 comprises 16 residues. In germline, CDR1 is MNHEY, CDR2 SVGAGI. Trimming removed 2 bases from V and 1 base from J, with 13 bases in between. The CDR3 coding sequence is TGTGCCAGCAGTTACCGACTTGCCGCGGGCACAGATACGCAGTATTTT. Its protein is CASSYRLAAGTDTQYF.

V is TRBV18 and J is TRBJ1-5, with TRBD1 matching over 10 bases. The CDR3 has 15 residues. After removal of 5 bases from V and 7 bases from J, the junction contained 8 bases not matched to a gene. The germline CDR1 and CDR2 sequences are KGHSH and LQKENI. This CDR3 reads CASSTRQGANQPQHF. DNA of the CDR3: TGTGCCAGCTCAACTCGACAGGGGGCTAACCAGCCCCAGCATTTT.

V and J are TRBV7-6 and TRBJ2-7; 7 nucleotides agree with TRBD1. The CDR3 totals 15 residues. V shed 5 bases and J 3 bases; nucleotides not matched to a gene: 10. CDR1 and CDR2 from the germline V gene are SGHVS and FNYEAQ. The CDR3 DNA follows: TGTGCCAGCAGCCCTTTGGGACAGAACCTCTACGAGCAGTACTTC. This encodes CASSPLGQNLYEQYF.

Turning to this clone: One end of the junction varies from germline; a read error may be responsible. The V gene is TRBV7-7, the J gene TRBJ2-1, with 7 nucleotides matching TRBD1. Germline V lookup: CDR1 SSHAT, CDR2 FNYEAQ (reference sequence). CDR3 length: 17 residues. The CDR3 coding sequence is TGTGCTAGCAGCCTCGGTAGGGGACAGTCAAAGGGAGATGAGCAGTTCTTC. It translates to CASSLGRGQSKGDEQFF.